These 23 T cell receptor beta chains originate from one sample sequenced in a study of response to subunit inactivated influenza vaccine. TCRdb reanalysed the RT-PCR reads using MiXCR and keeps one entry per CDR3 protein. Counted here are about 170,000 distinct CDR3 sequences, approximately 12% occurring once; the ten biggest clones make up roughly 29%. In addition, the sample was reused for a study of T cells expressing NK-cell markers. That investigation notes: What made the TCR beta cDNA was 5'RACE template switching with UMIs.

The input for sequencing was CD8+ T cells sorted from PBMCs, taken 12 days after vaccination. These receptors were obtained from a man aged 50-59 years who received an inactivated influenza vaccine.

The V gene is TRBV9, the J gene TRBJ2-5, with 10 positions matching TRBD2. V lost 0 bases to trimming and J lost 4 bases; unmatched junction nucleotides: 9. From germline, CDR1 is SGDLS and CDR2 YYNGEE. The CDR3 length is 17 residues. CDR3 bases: TGTGCCAGCAGCGTAGGGGTAGCGGGAGGTCCCAGAGAGACCCAGTACTTC. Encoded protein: CASSVGVAGGPRETQYF. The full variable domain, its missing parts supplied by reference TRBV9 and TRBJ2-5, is DSGVTQTPKHLITATGQRVTLRCSPRSGDLSVYWYQQSLDQGLQFLIQYYNGEERAKGNILERFSAQQFPDLHSELNLSSLELGDSALYFCASSVGVAGGPRETQYFGPGTRLLVL.

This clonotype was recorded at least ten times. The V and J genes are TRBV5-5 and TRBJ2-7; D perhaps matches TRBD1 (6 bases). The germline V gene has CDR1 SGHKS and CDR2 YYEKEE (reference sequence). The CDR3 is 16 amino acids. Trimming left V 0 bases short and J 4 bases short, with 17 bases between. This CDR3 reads CASSLEGSGHNYEQYF. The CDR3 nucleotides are TGTGCCAGCAGCTTGGAAGGGTCGGGACATAATTACGAGCAGTACTTC.

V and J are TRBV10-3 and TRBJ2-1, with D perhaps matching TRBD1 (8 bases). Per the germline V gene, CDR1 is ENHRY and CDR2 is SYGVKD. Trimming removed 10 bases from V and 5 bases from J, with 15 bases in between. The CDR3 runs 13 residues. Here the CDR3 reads CATGQGGNNEQFF. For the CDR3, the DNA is TGTGCCACCGGACAGGGAGGGAACAATGAGCAGTTCTTC.

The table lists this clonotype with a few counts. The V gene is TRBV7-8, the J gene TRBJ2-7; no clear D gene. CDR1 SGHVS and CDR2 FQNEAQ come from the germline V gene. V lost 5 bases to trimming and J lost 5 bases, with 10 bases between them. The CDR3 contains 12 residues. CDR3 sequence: CASSVAGHEQYF. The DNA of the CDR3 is TGTGCCAGCAGCGTTGCAGGTCACGAGCAGTACTTC.

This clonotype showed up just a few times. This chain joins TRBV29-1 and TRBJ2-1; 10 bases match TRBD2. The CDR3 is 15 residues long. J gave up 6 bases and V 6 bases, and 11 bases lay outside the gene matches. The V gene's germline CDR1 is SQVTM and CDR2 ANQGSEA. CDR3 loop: CSVFDSGGEINEQFF. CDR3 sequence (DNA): TGCAGCGTCTTTGACAGCGGGGGGGAGATCAATGAGCAGTTCTTC.

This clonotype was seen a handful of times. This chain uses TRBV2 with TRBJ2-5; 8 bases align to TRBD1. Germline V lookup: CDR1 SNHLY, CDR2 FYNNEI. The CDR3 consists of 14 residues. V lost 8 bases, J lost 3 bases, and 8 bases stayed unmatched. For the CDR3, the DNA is TGTGCCAGCCCCGGTCCAGGGGGCAAAGAGACCCAGTACTTC. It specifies CASPGPGGKETQYF. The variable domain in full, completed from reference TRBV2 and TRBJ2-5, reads EPEVTQTPSHQVTQMGQEVILRCVPISNHLYFYWYRQILGQKVEFLVSFYNNEISEKSEIFDDQFSVERPDGSNFTLKIRSTKLEDSAMYFCASPGPGGKETQYFGPGTRLLVL.

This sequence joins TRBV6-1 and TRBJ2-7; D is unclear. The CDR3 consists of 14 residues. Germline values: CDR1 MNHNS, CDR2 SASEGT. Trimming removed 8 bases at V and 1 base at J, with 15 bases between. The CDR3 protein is CASGVGQQSYEQYF. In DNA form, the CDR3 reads TGTGCCAGCGGAGTGGGCCAGCAATCCTACGAGCAGTACTTC.

The CDR3 DNA reads TGTGCCAGCAGCTTTGGCGGGAAATCCTACGAGCAGTACTTC. Amino acids: CASSFGGKSYEQYF. The chain uses TRBV7-8 and TRBJ2-7; a weak D match, TRBD2 (6 bases). Trimming shortened V by 3 bases and J by 1 base, and 10 bases separated the two germline ends. CDR1 and CDR2 from the germline V gene are SGHVS and FQNEAQ. The CDR3 contains 14 residues.

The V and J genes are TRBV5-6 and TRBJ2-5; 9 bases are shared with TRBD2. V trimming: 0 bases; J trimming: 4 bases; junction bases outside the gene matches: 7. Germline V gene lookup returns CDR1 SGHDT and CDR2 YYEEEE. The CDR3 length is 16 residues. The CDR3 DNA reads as TGTGCCAGCAGCTTGGCTCCAGCGGGAGGTCGAGAGACCCAGTACTTC. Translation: CASSLAPAGGRETQYF.

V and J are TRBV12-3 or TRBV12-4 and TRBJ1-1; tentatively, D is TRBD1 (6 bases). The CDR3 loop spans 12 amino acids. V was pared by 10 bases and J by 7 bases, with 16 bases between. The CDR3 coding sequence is TGTGCCATCCAGCAGGGGAACGGTGAAGCTTTCTTT. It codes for CAIQQGNGEAFF.

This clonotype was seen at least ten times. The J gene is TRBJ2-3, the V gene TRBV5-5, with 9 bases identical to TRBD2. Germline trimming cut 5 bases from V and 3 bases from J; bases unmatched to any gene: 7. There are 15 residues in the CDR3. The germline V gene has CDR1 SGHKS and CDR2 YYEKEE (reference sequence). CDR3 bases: TGTGCCAGCAGACAGGCGGGGGGGCCAACAGATACGCAGTATTTT. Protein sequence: CASRQAGGPTDTQYF.

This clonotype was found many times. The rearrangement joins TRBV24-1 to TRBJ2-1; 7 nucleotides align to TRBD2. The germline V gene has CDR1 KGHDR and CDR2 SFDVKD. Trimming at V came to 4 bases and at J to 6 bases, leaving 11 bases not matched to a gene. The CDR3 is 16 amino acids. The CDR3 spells CATSDLGAGFPNEQFF. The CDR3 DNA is TGTGCCACCAGTGACCTCGGAGCGGGGTTCCCCAATGAGCAGTTCTTC.

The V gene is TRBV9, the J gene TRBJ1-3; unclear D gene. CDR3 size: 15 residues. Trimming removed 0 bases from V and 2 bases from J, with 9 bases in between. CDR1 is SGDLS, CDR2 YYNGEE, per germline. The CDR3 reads CASSVEGATGNTIYF. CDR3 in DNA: TGTGCCAGCAGCGTAGAGGGAGCGACTGGAAACACCATATATTTT.

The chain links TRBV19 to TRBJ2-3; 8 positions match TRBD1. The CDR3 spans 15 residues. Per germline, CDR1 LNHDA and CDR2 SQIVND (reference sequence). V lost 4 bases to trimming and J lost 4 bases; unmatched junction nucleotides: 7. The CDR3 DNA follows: TGTGCCAGTAGTACGGTCAGGGGGCTCGCAGATACGCAGTATTTT. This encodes CASSTVRGLADTQYF.

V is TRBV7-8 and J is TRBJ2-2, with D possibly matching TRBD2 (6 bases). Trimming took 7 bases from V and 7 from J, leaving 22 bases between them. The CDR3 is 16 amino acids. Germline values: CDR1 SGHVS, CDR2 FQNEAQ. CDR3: CASMKTWPGVVGELFF. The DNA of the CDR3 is TGTGCCAGCATGAAGACTTGGCCGGGAGTGGTCGGGGAGCTGTTTTTT. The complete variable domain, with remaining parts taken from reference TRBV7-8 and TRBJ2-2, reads GAGVSQSPRYKVAKRGQDVALRCDPISGHVSLFWYQQALGQGPEFLTYFQNEAQLDKSGLPSDRFFAERPEGSVSTLKIQRTQQEDSAVYLCASMKTWPGVVGELFFGEGSRLTVL.

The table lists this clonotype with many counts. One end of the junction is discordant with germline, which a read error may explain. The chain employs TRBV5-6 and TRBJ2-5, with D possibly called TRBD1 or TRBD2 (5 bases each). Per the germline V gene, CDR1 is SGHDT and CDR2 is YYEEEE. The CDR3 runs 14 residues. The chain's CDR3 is CASSFPGTPVDSDF. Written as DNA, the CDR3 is TGTGCCAGCAGCTTCCCCGGGACGCCAGTTGATTCGGACTTC.

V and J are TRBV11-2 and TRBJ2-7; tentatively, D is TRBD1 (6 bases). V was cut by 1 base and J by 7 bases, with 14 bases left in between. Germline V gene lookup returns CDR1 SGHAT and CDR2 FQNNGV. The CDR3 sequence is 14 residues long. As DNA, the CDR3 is TGTGCCAGCAGCTTAGCCAGGGGATTTGGGGAGCAGTACTTC. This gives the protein CASSLARGFGEQYF.

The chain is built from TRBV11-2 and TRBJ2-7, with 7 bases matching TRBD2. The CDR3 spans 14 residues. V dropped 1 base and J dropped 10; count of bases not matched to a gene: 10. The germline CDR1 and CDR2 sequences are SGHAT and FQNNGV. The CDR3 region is CASSLVYGRPEQYF. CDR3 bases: TGTGCCAGCAGCTTAGTTTACGGGAGGCCTGAACAGTACTTC.

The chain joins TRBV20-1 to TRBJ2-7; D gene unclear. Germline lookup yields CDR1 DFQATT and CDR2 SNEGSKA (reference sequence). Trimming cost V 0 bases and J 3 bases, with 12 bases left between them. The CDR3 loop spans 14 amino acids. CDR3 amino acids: CSAREPERSYEQYF. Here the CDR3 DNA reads TGCAGTGCTAGAGAGCCCGAAAGGAGCTACGAGCAGTACTTC.

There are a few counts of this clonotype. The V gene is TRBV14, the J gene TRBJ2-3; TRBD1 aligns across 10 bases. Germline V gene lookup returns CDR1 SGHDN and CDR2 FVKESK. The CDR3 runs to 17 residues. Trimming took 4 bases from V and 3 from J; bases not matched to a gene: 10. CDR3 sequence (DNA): TGTGCCAGCAGCCCCAGCCGGGACAGGGGTTGGACAGATACGCAGTATTTT. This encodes CASSPSRDRGWTDTQYF. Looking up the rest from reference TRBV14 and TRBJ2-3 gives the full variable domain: EAGVTQFPSHSVIEKGQTVTLRCDPISGHDNLYWYRRVMGKEIKFLLHFVKESKQDESGMPNNRFLAERTGGTYSTLKVQPAELEDSGVYFCASSPSRDRGWTDTQYFGPGTRLTVL.

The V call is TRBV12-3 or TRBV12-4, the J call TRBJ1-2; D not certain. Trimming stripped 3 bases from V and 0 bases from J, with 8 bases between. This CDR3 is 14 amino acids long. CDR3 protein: CASSLVGSNYGYTF. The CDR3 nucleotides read TGTGCCAGCAGTTTGGTAGGGTCTAACTATGGCTACACCTTC.

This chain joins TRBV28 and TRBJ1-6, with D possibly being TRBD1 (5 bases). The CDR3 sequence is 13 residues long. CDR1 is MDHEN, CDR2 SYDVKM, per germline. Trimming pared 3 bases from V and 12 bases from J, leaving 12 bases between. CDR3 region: CASSFGGPGPLHF. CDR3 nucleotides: TGTGCCAGCAGTTTCGGGGGACCGGGACCCCTCCACTTT.

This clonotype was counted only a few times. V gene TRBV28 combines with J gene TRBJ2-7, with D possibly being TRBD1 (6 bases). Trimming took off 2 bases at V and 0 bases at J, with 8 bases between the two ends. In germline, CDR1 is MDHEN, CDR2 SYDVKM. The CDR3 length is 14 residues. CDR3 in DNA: TGTGCCAGCAGTTTACGGACAGTCTCCTACGAGCAGTACTTC. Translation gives CASSLRTVSYEQYF.